A single sample gave rise to the 8 T cell receptor beta chains below, sequenced in a study of blood T cell repertoires in COVID-19. This table comes from immunoSEQ multiplex PCR, and its TCRdb copy is limited to in-frame clones, with some not included. The sample has 150,000 to 200,000 clones; about 91% are singletons. The specimen was peripheral blood. The receptors shown here come from a woman between 45 and 65 years old with acute or convalescent COVID-19.

The CDR3 nucleotides read TGTGCCAGCAGTTACCGACAGCGTGAAAAACTGTTTTTT. Its protein product is CASSYRQREKLFF. The rearrangement uses TRBV6-5 and TRBJ1-4; TRBD1 might be the D (5 bases). Germline V gives CDR1 MNHEY, CDR2 SVGAGI. CDR3 length: 13 residues. With 2 bases removed from V and 7 bases from J, the gap between germline ends came to 8 bases.

The V call is TRBV6-5, the J call TRBJ1-2; unclear D gene. The CDR3 is 14 amino acids. Trimming stripped 0 bases from V and 3 bases from J, with 8 bases between. Germline lookup yields CDR1 MNHEY and CDR2 SVGAGI. The CDR3 here is CASSYSGSYYGYTF. CDR3 nucleotides: TGTGCCAGCAGTTACTCGGGCAGTTACTATGGCTACACCTTC.

This chain links TRBV19 with TRBJ1-5, with TRBD1 as a possible D gene (5 bases). CDR1 is LNHDA, CDR2 SQIVND, per germline (reference sequence). Between the trimmed V and J ends, which lost 7 bases and 1 base, there was a span of 11 bases. This CDR3 contains 14 residues. Here the CDR3 DNA reads TGTGCCAGTACTTCAGGGTGGAGCAATCAGCCCCAGCATTTT. It yields the protein CASTSGWSNQPQHF.

V usage is TRBV6-5 and J usage is TRBJ1-2; 10 positions match TRBD1. This CDR3 has 14 residues. CDR1 and CDR2 (germline): MNHEY, SVGAGI. The junction had 5 bases not matched to a gene; V was cut back by 2 bases and J by 8 bases. CDR3 bases: TGTGCCAGCAGTTACAGGGACAGGGGAGGAGGCTACACCTTC. Translation: CASSYRDRGGGYTF.

The chain uses TRBV5-1 and TRBJ1-1; tentatively, D is TRBD1 (6 bases). The CDR3 spans 14 residues. The germline V gene encodes CDR1 SGHRS and CDR2 YFSETQ. Trimming left V 4 bases short and J 5 bases short, with 15 bases between. CDR3: CASSKQGGLTEAFF. CDR3 in DNA: TGCGCCAGCAGCAAACAGGGCGGGTTAACTGAAGCTTTCTTT.

The chain links TRBV7-6 to TRBJ1-4; 8 nucleotides match TRBD1. CDR1 SGHVS and CDR2 FNYEAQ come from the germline V gene. V lost 2 bases, J lost 5 bases, and 1 base stayed unmatched. The CDR3 spans 14 residues. The CDR3, as DNA: TGTGCCAGCAGCTTAAGGACAGGGAATGAAAAACTGTTTTTT. It encodes CASSLRTGNEKLFF.

This clone has a single count. The chain employs TRBV10-3 and TRBJ2-7; 7 positions match TRBD2. CDR1 is ENHRY, CDR2 SYGVKD, per germline. The V segment lost 2 bases and the J segment 6 bases; nucleotides outside the gene matches: 1. The length of the CDR3 is 12 residues. The CDR3 sequence is CAISEPSGEQYF. The CDR3 nucleotides read TGTGCCATCAGTGAGCCTAGCGGCGAGCAGTACTTC.

CDR3 bases: TGTGCCAGCAGTACTCAGGGTTTTAACGAGCAGTACTTC. Residues: CASSTQGFNEQYF. The rearrangement joins TRBV6-2 or TRBV6-3 to TRBJ2-7; TRBD1 might be the D (5 bases). Germline CDR1 and CDR2: MNHEY and SVGEGT. V was trimmed by 5 bases and J by 5 bases, leaving 13 bases between them. CDR3 length equals 13 residues.